Detailed here is one TCR beta chain. Its antigen is still unknown. Per-base qualities were not stored, and no clone one base away is much larger. The sample is drawn from a study of vaccination and CD4 T cells after COVID-19 (dated by TCRdb to between 2022 and 2023). As for the study more broadly: SARS-CoV-2 positivity had been established in the convalescent patients by nasal swab PCR, and mild disease was recorded in roughly ten of these patients and severe disease in one. Participants got two doses of the Pfizer-BioNTech BNT162b2 vaccine (n=8) or two doses of the Moderna mRNA-1273 vaccine (n=2). Control cultures received a CEFX viral epitope pool as the positive control, an HIV-1 Nef peptide pool as the negative control, or no peptide. In the convalescent cohort there were six males and four females, among whom were two Hispanic individuals, seven Caucasians, two Asians and one multiracial person. Post-vaccine blood samples were collected a median of approximately 77 days after the second vaccine dose, ranging from roughly 14 to 241 days. Post-COVID blood samples from convalescent patients were collected a median of roughly 100 days after diagnosis, with a range of 35 to 161 days. In 10 COVID-19 convalescent patients and 4 infection-naive healthy vaccine recipients, the spike-specific CD4+ TCR repertoire before mRNA vaccination was compared with the repertoire after mRNA vaccination. Overlapping spike peptide pools from SARS-CoV-2 and from the common cold coronaviruses HCoV-NL63, HCoV-OC43 and HCoV-229E were used as culture stimuli.

From the cysteine up to the phenylalanine, the CDR3 has a length of 20 residues. Only the CDR3 part of the read is kept: 60 bases, read in frame from the first base. CDR1 and CDR2 are drawn from the germline V gene: MNHNS, SASEGT. V is cut by 3 bases and J by 3 bases, and the space between the germline ends is 30 bases. Per the publication, the treatment or condition label means: roughly 11-day PBMC culture with coronavirus spike peptide pools or control peptides (ViraFEST assay). The ViraFEST assay was used in the study, in which antigen-specific T cells were expanded with peptide pools and expanded clonotypes were subsequently identified by TCR sequencing. The convalescent patients' positive SARS-CoV-2 PCR tests were from March to December 2020, which was before the Alpha, Beta and Delta variants emerged in the United States. Under 2.5 million PBMCs per well were cultured in IMDM with approximately 4.9% human AB serum and approximately 9.1 IU/ml IL-2, plus 10 ug/ml peptide pools. Half of the culture medium was replaced with fresh IL-2-containing medium on days 3 and 7. After roughly 11 days of culture, CD4+ T cells were isolated by negative selection with the EasySep CD4+ T cell isolation kit. PBMCs were separated from whole blood using Ficoll-Paque Plus gradient centrifugation and then either used fresh or cryopreserved at -140C. In general, triplicate wells were set up for every culture condition.

General conclusions and limits of the study: In convalescent patients, a median roughly 85% of post-vaccine SARS-CoV-2-reactive clones were detected only after vaccination, suggesting vaccine-specific priming. An increase in the median number of SARS-CoV-2-reactive clonotypes from approximately 23 after infection to roughly 38 after vaccination was observed, but the change was not found to be significant. In convalescent patients, nearly all vaccine-specific clones (304 of 307) were found to be mono-reactive for SARS-CoV-2 spike rather than cross-reactive with common cold coronaviruses. Relatively few convalescent patients were included in the study, and early timepoints after natural infection were not analyzed.

The protocol used for the library was PCR. At the Johns Hopkins FTIC core, DNA from the cultured CD4+ T cells underwent TCR sequencing with the Oncomine TCR Beta short-read assay. The QIAamp micro DNA kit was used to extract genomic DNA from the cultured CD4+ T cells. Oncomine TCR Beta libraries from cultured CD4+ T cells were pooled using unique dual indexes and sequenced on an Illumina iSeq 100. The study's own analysis went as follows. Non-productive sequences were removed, and CDR3s not starting with C, not ending with F or W, or shorter than 7 amino acids were discarded. The MANAFEST web application identified antigen-specific clonotypes by comparing peptide-stimulated wells against reference wells and other culture wells. An FDR below 0.05, an odds ratio above 5, and a productive frequency above 0.1% in at least two of three replicate wells were required for clones to be considered positive. A clonotype counted as cross-reactive if it showed significant expansion both in the SARS-CoV-2 spike wells and in at least one common cold coronavirus spike condition. Using R version 3.6.1, CDR3 homology was evaluated through Levenshtein distances (stringdist) along with unrooted phylogenetic trees (ape). TCRdb itself trimmed the public reads at Q25 with fastp, ran MiXCR and retained productive beta chains. Every distinct CDR3 protein forms one entry, paired with its most common genes and DNA. These V and J calls derive from TCRdb rather than the authors' analysis. Recorded for this sample are around 20,000 distinct CDR3 sequences; 53% of them occurred a single time. Approximately 7.2% of the sample is held by the ten biggest clonotypes.

This sequence originates from a human donor who had recovered from COVID-19. The rearrangement joined TRBV6-1 to TRBJ2-7, with a tentative D gene TRBD2 over 6 matching bases. This specimen was CD4+ T cells from blood, cultured in vitro, taken before SARS-CoV-2 vaccination. The CDR3 amino acid sequence is: CASSDPPGGIIPRGFYEQYF. The DNA sequence reads TGTGCCAGCAGTGATCCACCGGGCGGGATCATACCTAGGGGATTCTACGAGCAGTACTTC.